This T cell receptor (beta chain) was captured in a study of early T cells in non-severe SARS-CoV-2 infection. Individual cDNA molecules were tagged with unique molecular identifiers, the study reported. Via MiXCR, TCRdb re-called the 5' RACE reads, giving one row per CDR3 protein. The sample comprises tens of thousands of distinct CDR3 sequences, around 5.2% of which are singletons, and 3.5% rests with the top ten. This CDR3 spans 14 amino acids. The V end lost 7 bases, the J end lost 2 bases, and 11 bases lay between the germline ends. Study results and limitations: There was a bias toward anti-spike CD8 responses in VDJdb matching, which missed private and CD4 specificities.

This clonotype occurred a few times. Antigen: not known. V usage is TRBV12-3 or TRBV12-4 and J usage is TRBJ2-2; D is unclear. The material sequenced was whole blood. This TCR came from an adult who was a healthcare worker with PCR-confirmed SARS-CoV-2 infection or an uninfected control (not recorded which). Here the CDR3 reads CASTPQTNTGELFF. For the CDR3, the DNA is TGTGCCAGCACCCCTCAGACCAACACCGGGGAGCTGTTTTTT.